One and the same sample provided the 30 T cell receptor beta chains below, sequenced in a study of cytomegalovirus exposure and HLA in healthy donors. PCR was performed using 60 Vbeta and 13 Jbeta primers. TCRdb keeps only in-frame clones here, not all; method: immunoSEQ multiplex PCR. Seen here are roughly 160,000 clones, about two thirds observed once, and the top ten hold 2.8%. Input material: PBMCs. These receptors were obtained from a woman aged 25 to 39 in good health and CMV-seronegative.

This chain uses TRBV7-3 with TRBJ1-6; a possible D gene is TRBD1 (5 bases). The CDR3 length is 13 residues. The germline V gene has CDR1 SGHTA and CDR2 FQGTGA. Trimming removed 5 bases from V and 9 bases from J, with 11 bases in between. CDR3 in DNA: TGTGCCAGCAGCGGGGGGGGTGGTTCACCCCTCCACTTT. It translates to CASSGGGGSPLHF.

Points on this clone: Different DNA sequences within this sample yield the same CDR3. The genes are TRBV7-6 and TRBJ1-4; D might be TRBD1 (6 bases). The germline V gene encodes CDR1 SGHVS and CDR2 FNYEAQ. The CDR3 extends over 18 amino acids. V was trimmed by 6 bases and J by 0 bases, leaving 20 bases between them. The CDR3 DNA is TGTGCCAGCAGTTCACAACAGGGAAATATCGCAACTAATGAAAAACTGTTTTTT. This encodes CASSSQQGNIATNEKLFF. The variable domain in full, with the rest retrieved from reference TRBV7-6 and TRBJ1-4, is GAGVSQSPRYKVTKRGQDVALRCDPISGHVSLYWYRQALGQGPEFLTYFNYEAQQDKSGLPNDRFSAERPEGSISTLTIQRTEQRDSAMYRCASSSQQGNIATNEKLFFGSGTQLSVL.

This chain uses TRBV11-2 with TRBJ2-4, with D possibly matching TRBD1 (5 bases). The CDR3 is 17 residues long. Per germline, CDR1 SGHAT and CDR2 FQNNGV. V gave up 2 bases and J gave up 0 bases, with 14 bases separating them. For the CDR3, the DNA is TGTGCCAGCAGCTTATGGGGCAGGCCACTAGCCAAAAACATTCAGTACTTC. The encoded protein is CASSLWGRPLAKNIQYF.

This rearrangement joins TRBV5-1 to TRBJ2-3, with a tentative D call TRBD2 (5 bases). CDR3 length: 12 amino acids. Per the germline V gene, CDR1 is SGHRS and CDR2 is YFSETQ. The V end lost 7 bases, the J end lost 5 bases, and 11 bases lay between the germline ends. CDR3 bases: TGCGCCAGCCACGGCGAGGGAGATACGCAGTATTTT. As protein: CASHGEGDTQYF.

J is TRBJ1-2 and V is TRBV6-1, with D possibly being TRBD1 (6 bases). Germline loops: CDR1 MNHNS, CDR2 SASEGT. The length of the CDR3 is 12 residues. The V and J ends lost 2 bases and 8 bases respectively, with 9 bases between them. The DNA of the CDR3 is TGTGCCAGCAGTGAAACAGGGTGGGGCTACACCTTC. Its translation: CASSETGWGYTF.

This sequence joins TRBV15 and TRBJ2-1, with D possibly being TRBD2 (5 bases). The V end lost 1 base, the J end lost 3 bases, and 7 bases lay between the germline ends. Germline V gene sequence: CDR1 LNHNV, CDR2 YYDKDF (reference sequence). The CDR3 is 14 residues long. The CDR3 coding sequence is TGTGCCACCAGCAGAGTAGGAGGCTACAATGAGCAGTTCTTC. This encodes CATSRVGGYNEQFF.

The CDR3: CASSQPGDFKTQYF. DNA of the CDR3: TGTGCCAGCAGCCAACCCGGTGACTTTAAGACCCAGTACTTC. The rearrangement joins TRBV4-2 to TRBJ2-5; D unresolved. Germline V gene sequence: CDR1 LGHNA, CDR2 YNFKEQ. The CDR3 contains 14 residues. Trimming stripped 2 bases from V and 6 bases from J, with 13 bases between.

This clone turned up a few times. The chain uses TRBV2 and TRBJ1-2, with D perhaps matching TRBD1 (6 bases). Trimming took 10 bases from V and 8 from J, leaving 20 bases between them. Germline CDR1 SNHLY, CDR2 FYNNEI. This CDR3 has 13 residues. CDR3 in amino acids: CAIPQGRGSGYTF. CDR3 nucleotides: TGTGCCATTCCACAGGGTAGGGGATCGGGCTACACCTTC.

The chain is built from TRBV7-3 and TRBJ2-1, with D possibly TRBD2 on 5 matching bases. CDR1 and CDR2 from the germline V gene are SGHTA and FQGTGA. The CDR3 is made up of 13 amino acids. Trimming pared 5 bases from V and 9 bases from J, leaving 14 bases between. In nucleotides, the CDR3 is TGTGCCAGCAGCCCCGGAGGCTGGGGTGAGCAGTTCTTC. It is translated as CASSPGGWGEQFF.

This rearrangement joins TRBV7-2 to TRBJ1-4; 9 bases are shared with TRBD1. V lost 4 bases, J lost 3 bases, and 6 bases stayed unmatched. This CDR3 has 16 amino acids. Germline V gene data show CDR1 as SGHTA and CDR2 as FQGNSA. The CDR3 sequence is CASSSDRDRANEKLFF. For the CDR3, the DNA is TGTGCCAGCAGCTCGGACCGGGACAGGGCTAATGAAAAACTGTTTTTT.

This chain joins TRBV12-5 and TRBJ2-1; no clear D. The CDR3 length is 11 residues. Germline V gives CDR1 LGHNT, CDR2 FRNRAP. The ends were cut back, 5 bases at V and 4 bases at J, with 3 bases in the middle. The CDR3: CASGTYNEQFF. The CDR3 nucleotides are TGTGCTAGTGGTACTTACAATGAGCAGTTCTTC.

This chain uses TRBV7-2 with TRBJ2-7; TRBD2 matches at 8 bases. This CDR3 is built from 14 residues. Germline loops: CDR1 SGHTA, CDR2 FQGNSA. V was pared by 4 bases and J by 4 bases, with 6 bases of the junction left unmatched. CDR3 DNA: TGTGCCAGCAGCTACCACGGGGGGGGGTACGAGCAGTACTTC. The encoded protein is CASSYHGGGYEQYF.

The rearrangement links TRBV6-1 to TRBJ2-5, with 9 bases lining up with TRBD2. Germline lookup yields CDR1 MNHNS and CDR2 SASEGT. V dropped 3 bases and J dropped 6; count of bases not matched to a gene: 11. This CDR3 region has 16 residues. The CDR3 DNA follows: TGTGCCAGCAGTGATTATGCGGGGGGGCCGTTAAAGACCCAGTACTTC. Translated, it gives CASSDYAGGPLKTQYF.

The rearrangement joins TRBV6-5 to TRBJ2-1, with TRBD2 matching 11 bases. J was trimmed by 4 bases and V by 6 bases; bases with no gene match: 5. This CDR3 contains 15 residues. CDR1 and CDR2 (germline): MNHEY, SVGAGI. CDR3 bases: TGTGCCAGCAGCCGAACTAGCGGGGGATACAATGAGCAGTTCTTC. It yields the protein CASSRTSGGYNEQFF.

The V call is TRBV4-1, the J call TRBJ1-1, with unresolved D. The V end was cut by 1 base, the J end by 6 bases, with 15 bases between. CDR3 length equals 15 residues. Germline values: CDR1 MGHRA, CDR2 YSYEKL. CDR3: CASSQVGVGGSEAFF. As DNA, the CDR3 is TGCGCCAGCAGCCAAGTCGGGGTTGGAGGGTCTGAAGCTTTCTTT.

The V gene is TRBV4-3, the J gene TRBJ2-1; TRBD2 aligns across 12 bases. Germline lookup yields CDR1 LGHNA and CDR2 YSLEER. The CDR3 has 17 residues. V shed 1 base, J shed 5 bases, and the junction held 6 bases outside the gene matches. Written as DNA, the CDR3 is TGCGCCAGCAGCCAAGGGACTAGCGGGGAAACGAACAATGAGCAGTTCTTC. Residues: CASSQGTSGETNNEQFF.

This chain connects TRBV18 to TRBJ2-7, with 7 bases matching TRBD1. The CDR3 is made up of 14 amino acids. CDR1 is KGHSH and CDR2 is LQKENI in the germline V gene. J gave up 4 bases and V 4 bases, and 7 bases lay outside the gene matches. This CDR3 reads CASSLTDRVYEQYF. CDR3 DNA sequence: TGTGCCAGCTCACTAACAGACAGGGTATACGAGCAGTACTTC. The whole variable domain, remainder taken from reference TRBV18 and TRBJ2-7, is NAGVMQNPRHLVRRRGQEARLRCSPMKGHSHVYWYRQLPEEGLKFMVYLQKENIIDESGMPKERFSAEFPKEGPSILRIQQVVRGDSAAYFCASSLTDRVYEQYFGPGTRLTVT.

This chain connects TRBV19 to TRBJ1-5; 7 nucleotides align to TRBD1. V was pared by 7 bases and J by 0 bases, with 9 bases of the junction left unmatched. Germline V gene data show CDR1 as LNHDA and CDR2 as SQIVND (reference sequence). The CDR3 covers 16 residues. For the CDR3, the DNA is TGTGCCAGTACCAAGGGGACAGCGTATAGCAATCAGCCCCAGCATTTT. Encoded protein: CASTKGTAYSNQPQHF.

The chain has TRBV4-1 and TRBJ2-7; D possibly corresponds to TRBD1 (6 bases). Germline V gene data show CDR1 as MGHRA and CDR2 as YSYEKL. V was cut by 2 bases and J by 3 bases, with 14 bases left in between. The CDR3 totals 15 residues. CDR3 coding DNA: TGCGCCAGCAGCCAAACCGACAGGAAAAACTACGAGCAGTACTTC. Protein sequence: CASSQTDRKNYEQYF.

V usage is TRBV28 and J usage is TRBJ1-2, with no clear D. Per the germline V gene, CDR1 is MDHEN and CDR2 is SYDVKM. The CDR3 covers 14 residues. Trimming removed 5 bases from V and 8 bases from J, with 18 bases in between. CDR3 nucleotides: TGTGCCAGCAGTCGGGGTCAGGAGTTCCGGGGCTACACCTTC. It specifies CASSRGQEFRGYTF.

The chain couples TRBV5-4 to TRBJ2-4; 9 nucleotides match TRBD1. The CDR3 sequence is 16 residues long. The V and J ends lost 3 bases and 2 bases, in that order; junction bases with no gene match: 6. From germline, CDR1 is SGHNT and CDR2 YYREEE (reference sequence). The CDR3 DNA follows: TGTGCCAGCAGCTCCGGACAGGGGAGGACCAAAAACATTCAGTACTTC. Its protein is CASSSGQGRTKNIQYF. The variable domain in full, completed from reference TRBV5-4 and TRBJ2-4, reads ETGVTQSPTHLIKTRGQQVTLRCSSQSGHNTVSWYQQALGQGPQFIFQYYREEENGRGNFPPRFSGLQFPNYSSELNVNALELDDSALYLCASSSGQGRTKNIQYFGAGTRLSVL.

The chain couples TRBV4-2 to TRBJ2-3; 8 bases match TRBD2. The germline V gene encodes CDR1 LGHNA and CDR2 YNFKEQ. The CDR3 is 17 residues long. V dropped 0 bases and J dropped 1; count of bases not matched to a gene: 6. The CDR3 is CASSQDPGSGGTDTQYF. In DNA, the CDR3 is TGTGCCAGCAGCCAAGATCCGGGTAGCGGGGGCACAGATACGCAGTATTTT.

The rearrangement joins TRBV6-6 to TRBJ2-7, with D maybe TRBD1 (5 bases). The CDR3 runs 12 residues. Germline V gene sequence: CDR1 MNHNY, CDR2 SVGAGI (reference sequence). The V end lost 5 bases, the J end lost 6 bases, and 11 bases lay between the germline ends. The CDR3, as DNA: TGTGCCAGCAGTCTCAGGGCCGCCGAGCAGTACTTC. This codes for CASSLRAAEQYF.

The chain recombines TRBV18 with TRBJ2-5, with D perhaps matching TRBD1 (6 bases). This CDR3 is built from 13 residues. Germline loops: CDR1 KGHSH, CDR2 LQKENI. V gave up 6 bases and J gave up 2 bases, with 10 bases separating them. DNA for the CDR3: TGTGCCAGCTCCTGGACAGATCAAGAGACCCAGTACTTC. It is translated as CASSWTDQETQYF. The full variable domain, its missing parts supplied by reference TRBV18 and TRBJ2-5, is NAGVMQNPRHLVRRRGQEARLRCSPMKGHSHVYWYRQLPEEGLKFMVYLQKENIIDESGMPKERFSAEFPKEGPSILRIQQVVRGDSAAYFCASSWTDQETQYFGPGTRLLVL.

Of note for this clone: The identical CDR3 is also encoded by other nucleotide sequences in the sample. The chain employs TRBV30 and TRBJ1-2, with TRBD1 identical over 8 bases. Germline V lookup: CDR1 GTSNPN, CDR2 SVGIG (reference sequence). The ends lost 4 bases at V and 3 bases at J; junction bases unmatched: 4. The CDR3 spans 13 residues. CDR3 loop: CAWTLDRDYGYTF. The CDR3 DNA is TGTGCCTGGACCTTGGACAGGGACTATGGCTACACCTTC.

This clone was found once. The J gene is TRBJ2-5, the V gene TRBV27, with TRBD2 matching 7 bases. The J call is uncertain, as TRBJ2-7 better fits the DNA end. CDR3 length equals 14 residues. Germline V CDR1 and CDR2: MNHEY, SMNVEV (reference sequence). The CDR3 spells CASSQAGLSYEQYF. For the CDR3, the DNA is TGTGCCAGCAGTCAAGCGGGGCTCTCCTACGAGCAGTACTTC.

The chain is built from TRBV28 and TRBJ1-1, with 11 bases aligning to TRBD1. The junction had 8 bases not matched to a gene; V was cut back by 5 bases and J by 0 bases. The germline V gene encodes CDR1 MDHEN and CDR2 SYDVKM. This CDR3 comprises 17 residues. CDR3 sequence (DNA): TGTGCCAGCAGTCTCAGCCGGGACAGGGGGATGAACACTGAAGCTTTCTTT. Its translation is CASSLSRDRGMNTEAFF.

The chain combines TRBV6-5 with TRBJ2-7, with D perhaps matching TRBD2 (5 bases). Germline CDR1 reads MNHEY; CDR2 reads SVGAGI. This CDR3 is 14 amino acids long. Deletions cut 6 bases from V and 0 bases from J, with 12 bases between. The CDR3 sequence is CASSRTLLSYEQYF. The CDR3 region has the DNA TGTGCCAGCAGCCGGACTCTTCTCTCCTACGAGCAGTACTTC.

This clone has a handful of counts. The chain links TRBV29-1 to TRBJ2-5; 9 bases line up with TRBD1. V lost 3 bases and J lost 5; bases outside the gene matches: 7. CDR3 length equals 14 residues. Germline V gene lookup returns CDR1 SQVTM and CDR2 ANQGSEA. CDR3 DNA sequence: TGCAGCGTTGATGTGGACAGGGGTGGGGAGACCCAGTACTTC. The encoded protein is CSVDVDRGGETQYF.

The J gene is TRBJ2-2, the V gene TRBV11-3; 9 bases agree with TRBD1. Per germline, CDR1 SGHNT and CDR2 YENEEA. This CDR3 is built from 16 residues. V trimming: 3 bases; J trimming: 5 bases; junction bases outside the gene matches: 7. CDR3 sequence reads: CASSFLLGQGTGELFF. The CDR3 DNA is TGTGCCAGCAGCTTTCTTCTCGGACAGGGGACCGGGGAGCTGTTTTTT.